The 14 T cell receptor beta chains listed next were all sequenced from one sample in a study of molecular identifiers for immune sequencing clone quantification. One entry per CDR3 protein results from TCRdb running MiXCR on the PCR reads. Among 460,000 or so distinct CDR3 sequences listed, about 26% were seen once. Source material: naive CD8+ T cells from blood, with Jurkat cell RNA spiked in. Subset given: FACS-sorted CD8+CD4-CCR7+CD45RA+ naive T cells. The receptors come from a human donor in good health. Some libraries in this study had Jurkat cell RNA spiked in.

Comments on this clonotype: The germline gene is not matched at one end of the junction; a read error may be the cause. This chain uses TRBV15 with TRBJ2-7; TRBD1 matches 8 bases. This CDR3 has 13 residues. CDR1 and CDR2 (germline): LNHNV, YYDKDF (reference sequence). CDR3 sequence (DNA): TGTGCCACCAGCAGCGGGACAGGCTACGAGCGGTACTTC. Translated: CATSSGTGYERYF.

About this clonotype itself: A much larger clone sits a single nucleotide away, making a read error possible. This chain joins TRBV20-1 and TRBJ2-3, with D uncertain. V shed 5 bases and J shed 2 bases, with 11 bases lying between them. Germline loops: CDR1 DFQATT, CDR2 SNEGSKA (reference sequence). The CDR3 consists of 13 residues. The CDR3 reads CSAWSEHTDTQYF. CDR3 nucleotide sequence: TGCAGTGCTTGGAGCGAACACACAGATACGCAGTATTTT.

J is TRBJ2-7 and V is TRBV30; 8 bases map to TRBD1. CDR3 size: 13 residues. Trimming took 4 bases from V and 6 from J; bases not matched to a gene: 8. Germline V gene sequence: CDR1 GTSNPN, CDR2 SVGIG (reference sequence). CDR3 protein: CAWTRQGLGEQYF. In nucleotides, the CDR3 is TGTGCCTGGACCCGACAGGGGTTGGGCGAGCAGTACTTC.

This clonotype was picked up many times. The chain employs TRBV12-3 or TRBV12-4 and TRBJ1-5; TRBD1 matches at 10 bases. The CDR3 is made up of 16 amino acids. V shed 5 bases and J 1 base; nucleotides not matched to a gene: 5. CDR3: CASSPGTGASNQPQHF. The CDR3 region has the DNA TGTGCCAGCAGTCCAGGGACAGGGGCGAGCAATCAGCCCCAGCATTTT.

The chain recombines TRBV29-1 with TRBJ2-1, with D perhaps TRBD1 (5 bases). Germline V gene data show CDR1 as SQVTM and CDR2 as ANQGSEA. The CDR3 runs 13 residues. Deletions cut 6 bases from V and 7 bases from J, with 16 bases between. The CDR3 spells CSVSRQHKNEQFF. The DNA of the CDR3 is TGCAGCGTAAGCCGACAGCATAAGAATGAGCAGTTCTTC.

This clonotype appeared many times. The chain carries TRBV2 and TRBJ1-1; D is undetermined. This CDR3 region has 15 residues. The V end lost 0 bases, the J end lost 6 bases, and 14 bases lay between the germline ends. Germline CDR1 is SNHLY and CDR2 is FYNNEI. CDR3 sequence: CASSEARPLRAEAFF. CDR3 nucleotide sequence: TGTGCCAGCAGTGAAGCGCGCCCTCTCCGGGCTGAAGCTTTCTTT.

The chain couples TRBV15 to TRBJ2-1; perhaps TRBD2 as D (6 bases). Trimming removed 3 bases from V and 2 bases from J, with 14 bases in between. CDR3 length: 16 residues. Germline assignment: CDR1 LNHNV and CDR2 YYDKDF (reference sequence). CDR3 in DNA: TGTGCCACCAGCAGCTTTCTAGCGTGGGCCTACAATGAGCAGTTCTTC. Translated, it gives CATSSFLAWAYNEQFF.

This clonotype was found many times. V and J are TRBV29-1 and TRBJ1-1; D gene uncertain. The germline V and J ends were trimmed by 2 bases and 11 bases, with 12 bases remaining between them. Germline CDR1 reads SQVTM; CDR2 reads ANQGSEA. The CDR3 contains 11 residues. The CDR3 loop reads CSVEKRNDAFF. DNA for the CDR3: TGCAGCGTTGAAAAGAGGAATGACGCTTTCTTT.

A word on this clonotype: At one boundary the junction diverges from the germline segment, which might be a read error. The CDR3 DNA reads TGTGGCAGCAACTTCTTGGCGGCGGGCTCTCAGCCCCAGCATTTT. It is translated as CGSNFLAAGSQPQHF. The rearrangement joins TRBV6-6 to TRBJ1-5; D is ambiguous. Germline V lookup: CDR1 MNHNY, CDR2 SVGAGI (reference sequence). The CDR3 totals 15 residues.

This sequence joins TRBV7-9 and TRBJ2-2; 9 bases line up with TRBD1. The V and J ends lost 5 bases and 5 bases, in that order; junction bases with no gene match: 9. The CDR3 sequence is 16 residues long. CDR1 is SEHNR, CDR2 FQNEAQ, per germline (reference sequence). CDR3 bases: TGTGCCAGCAGCCAATTTACAGGGGGCAGGACCGGGGAGCTGTTTTTT. It specifies CASSQFTGGRTGELFF.

This clonotype was seen a few times. This chain uses TRBV27 with TRBJ1-2; no clear D gene. The CDR3 contains 14 residues. The V gene lost 3 bases and the J gene lost 0 bases, with 8 bases spanning the gap. Germline V gene sequence: CDR1 MNHEY, CDR2 SMNVEV (reference sequence). Here the CDR3 reads CASSFLGPNYGYTF. CDR3 bases: TGTGCCAGCAGTTTTTTGGGTCCTAACTATGGCTACACCTTC.

This sequence joins TRBV6-2 or TRBV6-3 and TRBJ1-1, with D hard to call. Per germline, CDR1 MNHEY and CDR2 SVGEGT. The CDR3 has 17 amino acids. Trimming took off 2 bases at V and 0 bases at J, with 16 bases between the two ends. The CDR3 DNA reads TGTGCCAGCAGTTACGGTGAGGATCCAAGCATGAACACTGAAGCTTTCTTT. Protein: CASSYGEDPSMNTEAFF.

This clonotype was observed a few times. The chain combines TRBV9 with TRBJ2-7; D possibly corresponds to TRBD1 (6 bases). The ends were cut back, 7 bases at V and 0 bases at J, with 8 bases in the middle. This CDR3 spans 12 amino acids. The germline V gene encodes CDR1 SGDLS and CDR2 YYNGEE. The CDR3 sequence: CASLQGSYEQYF. The CDR3 nucleotides are TGTGCCAGCTTACAGGGCTCCTACGAGCAGTACTTC.

The chain carries TRBV5-1 and TRBJ2-7; D assignment may be TRBD1 or TRBD2 (5 bases each). Trimming stripped 1 base from V and 6 bases from J, with 17 bases between. This CDR3 is built from 15 residues. CDR1 and CDR2 from the germline V gene are SGHRS and YFSETQ. The CDR3 sequence is CASSLFLGSQGEQYF. The CDR3 coding sequence is TGCGCCAGCAGCTTGTTTTTAGGGAGCCAGGGCGAGCAGTACTTC. The whole variable domain, filled in from reference TRBV5-1 and TRBJ2-7, reads KAGVTQTPRYLIKTRGQQVTLSCSPISGHRSVSWYQQTPGQGLQFLFEYFSETQRNKGNFPGRFSGRQFSNSRSEMNVSTLELGDSALYLCASSLFLGSQGEQYFGPGTRLTVT.